These 23 T cell receptor beta chains were all obtained from the same sample, sequenced in a study of cytomegalovirus exposure and HLA in healthy donors. The PCR made use of 60 Vbeta and 13 Jbeta primers. Sequencing used immunoSEQ multiplex PCR; TCRdb keeps in-frame clones, though not all of them. The sample lists around 140,000 clones; around 78% were seen once. Material: PBMCs. The receptor source for this set is a young woman in good health and CMV-seropositive.

V and J are TRBV19 and TRBJ1-1, with D hard to call. Germline V gives CDR1 LNHDA, CDR2 SQIVND (reference sequence). This CDR3 comprises 11 residues. V gave up 6 bases and J gave up 6 bases, with 8 bases separating them. The DNA for the CDR3 is TGTGCCAGTAGGGCTTCAGCTGAAGCTTTCTTT. This codes for CASRASAEAFF.

The rearrangement joins TRBV27 to TRBJ1-2; D unclear. Per germline, CDR1 MNHEY and CDR2 SMNVEV (reference sequence). Trimming took off 2 bases at V and 2 bases at J, with 12 bases between the two ends. The CDR3 totals 15 residues. In nucleotides, the CDR3 is TGTGCCAGCAGTTTAGAGGGCAGACTAAACTATGGCTACACCTTC. Its translation: CASSLEGRLNYGYTF.

The genes are TRBV10-3 and TRBJ1-1; no clear D. The CDR3 contains 13 residues. Germline values: CDR1 ENHRY, CDR2 SYGVKD. V lost 7 bases to trimming and J lost 1 base, with 10 bases between them. The CDR3 coding sequence is TGTGCCATCACTCGGGATCCGAACACTGAAGCTTTCTTT. Its protein is CAITRDPNTEAFF.

The chain has TRBV5-4 and TRBJ1-6, with D perhaps matching TRBD1 (6 bases). The CDR3 sequence is 16 residues long. CDR1 and CDR2 from the germline V gene are SGHNT and YYREEE (reference sequence). V lost 4 bases to trimming and J lost 9 bases, with 20 bases between them. The CDR3: CASSPDSPRVSSPLHF. The CDR3 nucleotides are TGTGCCAGCAGCCCGGACAGTCCCCGAGTGAGTTCACCCCTCCACTTT.

The chain is built from TRBV28 and TRBJ1-2; no firm D call. The V and J ends lost 6 bases and 7 bases respectively, with 12 bases between them. Germline CDR1 reads MDHEN; CDR2 reads SYDVKM. The CDR3 is made up of 12 amino acids. The CDR3 bases are TGTGCCAGCAGCTCAACAGCCTTTGGCTACACCTTC. This codes for CASSSTAFGYTF.

The rearrangement uses TRBV6-6 and TRBJ1-1, with D unclear. The CDR3 is made up of 12 amino acids. Per the germline V gene, CDR1 is MNHNY and CDR2 is SVGAGI (reference sequence). The V and J ends lost 0 bases and 7 bases respectively, with 6 bases between them. CDR3 in DNA: TGTGCCAGCAGTTACTCCACAGTTGAAGCTTTCTTT. Translating gives CASSYSTVEAFF.

The chain couples TRBV6-5 to TRBJ1-6, with D perhaps TRBD1 (6 bases). In germline, CDR1 is MNHEY, CDR2 SVGAGI. V shed 6 bases and J shed 10 bases, with 16 bases lying between them. The CDR3 has 14 residues. CDR3 loop: CASRPPAGASPLHF. CDR3 coding DNA: TGTGCCAGCAGGCCCCCCGCAGGGGCCTCACCCCTCCACTTT.

This clone was detected a few times. The chain combines TRBV27 with TRBJ2-7; 12 bases match TRBD2. CDR3 length: 15 residues. The germline gives CDR1 MNHEY, CDR2 SMNVEV (reference sequence). After removal of 2 bases from V and 6 bases from J, the junction contained 5 bases not matched to a gene. CDR3 sequence: CASSLASGGASEQYF. DNA for the CDR3: TGTGCCAGCAGTTTAGCTAGCGGGGGGGCCTCCGAGCAGTACTTC.

In this sample, this clone turned up once. The rearrangement uses TRBV5-1 and TRBJ1-1, with D perhaps matching TRBD1 (6 bases). This CDR3 comprises 15 residues. V dropped 5 bases and J dropped 0 bases, with 14 bases sitting between them. Germline CDR1 SGHRS, CDR2 YFSETQ. CDR3 region: CASRGGQALNTEAFF. CDR3 bases: TGCGCCAGCAGGGGGGGGCAGGCCTTGAACACTGAAGCTTTCTTT.

The rearrangement links TRBV7-8 to TRBJ2-2; 8 bases align to TRBD1. CDR1 and CDR2 (germline): SGHVS, FQNEAQ. J gave up 5 bases and V 5 bases, and 10 bases lay outside the gene matches. The CDR3 extends over 16 amino acids. The CDR3 sequence is CASSPDRAVRTGELFF. The DNA of the CDR3 is TGTGCCAGCAGCCCGGACAGGGCTGTCAGGACCGGGGAGCTGTTTTTT.

The J gene is TRBJ2-5, the V gene TRBV4-1; 8 bases line up with TRBD1. The CDR3 is 16 residues long. Per germline, CDR1 MGHRA and CDR2 YSYEKL. With 0 bases clipped from V and 4 bases from J, the junction kept 7 bases outside the gene matches. CDR3 sequence: CASSQDVRQGPETQYF. CDR3 sequence (DNA): TGCGCCAGCAGCCAAGATGTCCGACAGGGGCCAGAGACCCAGTACTTC.

The gene calls are TRBV9 and TRBJ1-1; no clear D. The germline gives CDR1 SGDLS, CDR2 YYNGEE. V was trimmed by 0 bases and J by 0 bases, leaving 9 bases between them. This CDR3 is built from 15 residues. CDR3 nucleotides: TGTGCCAGCAGCGTAGGACATTCCCTGAACACTGAAGCTTTCTTT. Its protein is CASSVGHSLNTEAFF.

The chain combines TRBV5-6 with TRBJ1-6, with D maybe TRBD1 (6 bases). Trimming removed 4 bases from V and 10 bases from J, with 15 bases in between. The CDR3 is 14 amino acids. Germline-derived CDR1 and CDR2 are SGHDT and YYEEEE. The CDR3: CASSETGRGSPLHF. The CDR3 bases are TGTGCCAGCAGCGAAACAGGGAGGGGATCACCCCTCCACTTT.

The chain links TRBV28 to TRBJ1-2, with D possibly TRBD1 on 5 matching bases. Germline CDR1 and CDR2: MDHEN and SYDVKM. Trimming stripped 4 bases from V and 4 bases from J, with 13 bases between. The length of the CDR3 is 14 residues. Here the CDR3 reads CASSSPTGFYGYTF. DNA for the CDR3: TGTGCCAGCAGTTCCCCCACAGGTTTCTATGGCTACACCTTC.

This clone was counted a few times. The rearrangement joins TRBV27 to TRBJ1-2; 9 bases are a match to TRBD1. This CDR3 contains 13 residues. Unmatched junction bases numbered 5, after V lost 6 bases and J lost 6 bases. The germline CDR1 and CDR2 sequences are MNHEY and SMNVEV (reference sequence). As DNA, the CDR3 is TGTGCCAGCAGGGCGACAGGGGGAAATGGCTACACCTTC. It specifies CASRATGGNGYTF.

V gene TRBV19 combines with J gene TRBJ2-1; 12 positions agree with TRBD2. CDR1 and CDR2 from the germline V gene are LNHDA and SQIVND (reference sequence). Losses at the gene ends were 2 bases for V and 10 bases for J; bases not matched to a gene: 3. This CDR3 is 14 amino acids long. CDR3 DNA sequence: TGTGCCAGTAGTATAACTAGCGGGGGGAGCGAGCAGTTCTTC. The encoded protein is CASSITSGGSEQFF. The variable domain in full, with the rest retrieved from reference TRBV19 and TRBJ2-1, is DGGITQSPKYLFRKEGQNVTLSCEQNLNHDAMYWYRQDPGQGLRLIYYSQIVNDFQKGDIAEGYSVSREKKESFPLTVTSAQKNPTAFYLCASSITSGGSEQFFGPGTRLTVL.

The chain uses TRBV9 and TRBJ1-2, with TRBD1 matching 8 bases. The CDR3 length is 15 residues. From germline, CDR1 is SGDLS and CDR2 YYNGEE. Germline trimming cut 4 bases from V and 5 bases from J; bases unmatched to any gene: 10. The DNA of the CDR3 is TGTGCCAGCAGCCGGGACAGGACTTCATTATATGGCTACACCTTC. It specifies CASSRDRTSLYGYTF.

The V call is TRBV19, the J call TRBJ1-5; TRBD1 aligns across 7 bases. The CDR3 loop spans 15 amino acids. V shed 5 bases and J 4 bases; nucleotides not matched to a gene: 8. Germline CDR1 LNHDA, CDR2 SQIVND (reference sequence). The CDR3 reads CASSLGTEFNQPQHF. The CDR3 DNA reads TGTGCCAGTAGTCTCGGGACAGAATTTAATCAGCCCCAGCATTTT.

The V gene is TRBV25-1, the J gene TRBJ1-4; D possibly corresponds to TRBD1 (6 bases). This CDR3 contains 12 residues. The germline V and J ends were trimmed by 4 bases and 7 bases, with 7 bases remaining between them. Per germline, CDR1 MGHDK and CDR2 SYGVNS. In DNA, the CDR3 is TGTGCCAGCAGTGGCAGGGGTGAAAAACTGTTTTTT. This sequence encodes CASSGRGEKLFF.

V and J are TRBV5-4 and TRBJ1-3; a weak D match, TRBD1 (6 bases). V was shortened by 4 bases and J by 5 bases, with 16 bases between the two germline ends. This CDR3 comprises 15 residues. Germline assignment: CDR1 SGHNT and CDR2 YYREEE (reference sequence). The CDR3 is CASSLPGVARNTIYF. The CDR3 bases are TGTGCCAGCAGCCTACCAGGGGTGGCTAGAAACACCATATATTTT.

The chain links TRBV9 to TRBJ2-1; TRBD2 aligns across 8 bases. J was trimmed by 8 bases and V by 0 bases; bases with no gene match: 10. Germline CDR1 and CDR2: SGDLS and YYNGEE. The CDR3 runs to 16 residues. Here the CDR3 reads CASSVVGTSLGHEQFF. CDR3 DNA: TGTGCCAGCAGCGTAGTTGGGACTAGTCTTGGGCATGAGCAGTTCTTC. Full variable domain (rest looked up from reference TRBV9 and TRBJ2-1): DSGVTQTPKHLITATGQRVTLRCSPRSGDLSVYWYQQSLDQGLQFLIQYYNGEERAKGNILERFSAQQFPDLHSELNLSSLELGDSALYFCASSVVGTSLGHEQFFGPGTRLTVL.

CDR3 loop: CASSQGSKQYF. In DNA form, the CDR3 reads TGTGCCAGCAGCCAAGGGAGCAAACAGTACTTC. This sequence joins TRBV14 and TRBJ2-7; D is ambiguous. Germline CDR1 reads SGHDN; CDR2 reads FVKESK. Between the trimmed V and J ends, which lost 1 base and 10 bases, there was a span of 8 bases. The CDR3 is made up of 11 amino acids.

This sequence joins TRBV2 and TRBJ2-7; unclear D gene. V dropped 2 bases and J dropped 5 bases, with 4 bases sitting between them. Germline V gene lookup returns CDR1 SNHLY and CDR2 FYNNEI. This CDR3 region has 11 residues. CDR3 sequence (DNA): TGTGCCAGCAGTGAATATGACGAGCAGTACTTC. Residues: CASSEYDEQYF.